The 21 T cell receptor beta chains in this list originate from one sample, sequenced in a study of blood T cell repertoires in COVID-19. Method: immunoSEQ multiplex PCR; TCRdb's copy keeps in-frame clones and lacks some. The sample has 250,000 to 300,000 clones, around 80% seen once. The sequencing input was PBMCs or T cells enriched from blood (not recorded which). The source is a man in his forties who had been exposed to COVID-19.

The chain has TRBV19 and TRBJ2-3; D not certain. In germline, CDR1 is LNHDA, CDR2 SQIVND (reference sequence). Trimming removed 6 bases at V and 6 bases at J, with 19 bases between. This CDR3 region has 15 residues. The CDR3 is CASSPATWAGDTQYF. The DNA for the CDR3 is TGTGCCAGTAGCCCGGCGACGTGGGCTGGGGATACGCAGTATTTT.

V usage is TRBV21-1 and J usage is TRBJ1-2. TRBV21-1 is a known pseudogene. The CDR3 loop spans 17 amino acids. The CDR3 is CASPGGILGGLDYGYTF. The CDR3, as DNA: TGTGCCAGCCCTGGGGGAATTCTCGGGGGTTTGGACTATGGCTACACCTTC.

The rearrangement joins TRBV3-1 (or the pseudogene TRBV3-2) to TRBJ1-2, with D possibly TRBD1 on 6 matching bases. V lost 2 bases and J 8 bases, leaving 18 bases between the germline ends. The length of the CDR3 is 15 residues. Germline CDR1 LGHDT, CDR2 YNNKEL (reference sequence). CDR3 coding DNA: TGTGCCAGCAGCCAACACACGGGGGGCAGTGGAGGCTACACCTTC. Translated, it gives CASSQHTGGSGGYTF.

The sample holds one count of this clone. This chain links TRBV2 with TRBJ2-1; 9 nucleotides line up with TRBD2. V dropped 1 base and J dropped 0; count of bases not matched to a gene: 13. This CDR3 has 20 residues. Germline loops: CDR1 SNHLY, CDR2 FYNNEI. CDR3 in amino acids: CASSEGVASGTINSYNEQFF. The DNA of the CDR3 is TGTGCCAGCAGTGAAGGGGTCGCTAGCGGGACAATTAACTCCTACAATGAGCAGTTCTTC.

The rearrangement uses TRBV3-1 (or the pseudogene TRBV3-2) and TRBJ1-1, with a tentative D call TRBD1 (6 bases). Germline values: CDR1 LGHDT, CDR2 YNNKEL (reference sequence). The CDR3 has 13 residues. Here the CDR3 reads CGVSRQENTEAFF. The CDR3 nucleotides read TGTGGAGTCTCACGACAGGAGAACACTGAAGCTTTCTTT.

The chain links TRBV18 to TRBJ2-5; TRBD2 agrees at 7 bases. V dropped 0 bases and J dropped 3; count of bases not matched to a gene: 4. The germline gives CDR1 KGHSH, CDR2 LQKENI. CDR3 length: 15 residues. CDR3 residues: CASSPPGGLEETQYF. Written as DNA, the CDR3 is TGTGCCAGCTCACCACCGGGGGGGTTGGAAGAGACCCAGTACTTC.

This chain connects TRBV12-5 to TRBJ2-7; 9 positions agree with TRBD1. V was pared by 5 bases and J by 6 bases, with 8 bases of the junction left unmatched. CDR3 length: 14 amino acids. CDR1 is LGHNT, CDR2 FRNRAP, per germline. CDR3 amino acids: CASGITGTGSEQYF. The CDR3 DNA reads TGTGCTAGTGGTATAACCGGGACAGGGAGCGAGCAGTACTTC.

This clone showed up just once. The genes are TRBV5-1 and TRBJ2-2, with 11 nucleotides matching TRBD2. The CDR3 covers 17 residues. The germline CDR1 and CDR2 sequences are SGHRS and YFSETQ. Trimming took 3 bases from V and 3 from J; bases not matched to a gene: 7. Here the CDR3 reads CASSSSLAGGYTGELFF. The CDR3 DNA is TGCGCCAGCAGCTCATCTCTAGCGGGAGGATACACCGGGGAGCTGTTTTTT.

In this sample, this clone turned up once. This chain uses TRBV6-5 with TRBJ1-3; D gene unclear. The ends were cut back, 6 bases at V and 0 bases at J, with 12 bases in the middle. The CDR3 has 15 residues. Germline V gene sequence: CDR1 MNHEY, CDR2 SVGAGI. CDR3 coding DNA: TGTGCCAGCAGGCGCAACAGAGACTCTGGAAACACCATATATTTT. It translates to CASRRNRDSGNTIYF.

The V gene is TRBV2, the J gene TRBJ2-1; 9 bases are shared with TRBD1. Trimming removed 7 bases from V and 5 bases from J; junction bases left unmatched: 3. The germline CDR1 and CDR2 sequences are SNHLY and FYNNEI. The CDR3 runs 13 residues. CDR3: CASNRGQNNEQFF. In DNA form, the CDR3 reads TGTGCCAGCAACAGGGGGCAAAACAATGAGCAGTTCTTC.

The chain is built from TRBV7-9 and TRBJ1-5; no reliable D call. Per the germline V gene, CDR1 is SEHNR and CDR2 is FQNEAQ (reference sequence). V was shortened by 1 base and J by 4 bases, with 5 bases between the two germline ends. CDR3 size: 13 residues. CDR3 sequence reads: CASSLGANQPQHF. The CDR3 DNA is TGTGCCAGCAGCTTAGGGGCGAATCAGCCCCAGCATTTT. The full variable domain, in which reference TRBV7-9 and TRBJ1-5 provide the parts outside the CDR3, is DTGVSQNPRHKITKRGQNVTFRCDPISEHNRLYWYRQTLGQGPEFLTYFQNEAQLEKSRLLSDRFSAERPKGSFSTLEIQRTEQGDSAMYLCASSLGANQPQHFGDGTRLSIL.

V and J are TRBV5-1 and TRBJ2-1, with D possibly TRBD1 on 5 matching bases. The CDR3 loop spans 12 amino acids. V dropped 0 bases and J dropped 9 bases, with 7 bases sitting between them. CDR1 and CDR2 (germline): SGHRS, YFSETQ. The CDR3 DNA follows: TGCGCCAGCAGCTTGGGACAGATTGAGCAGTTCTTC. It encodes CASSLGQIEQFF.

V and J are TRBV6-5 and TRBJ1-6; D perhaps matches TRBD1 (5 bases). The V end lost 7 bases, the J end lost 7 bases, and 17 bases lay between the germline ends. The CDR3 has 15 amino acids. The germline gives CDR1 MNHEY, CDR2 SVGAGI. CDR3 nucleotides: TGTGCCAGCACGGGCTACTCGGGGGGGAATTCACCCCTCCACTTT. Protein product: CASTGYSGGNSPLHF.

This rearrangement joins TRBV30 to TRBJ2-1; TRBD2 agrees at 14 bases. The CDR3 runs 15 residues. Germline V gene lookup returns CDR1 GTSNPN and CDR2 SVGIG (reference sequence). J lost 7 bases, V lost 2 bases, and 4 bases had no gene match. Here the CDR3 reads CAWSTGTSGGNEQFF. The CDR3 coding sequence is TGTGCCTGGAGTACCGGGACTAGCGGGGGAAATGAGCAGTTCTTC.

This chain links TRBV2 with TRBJ2-3, with 7 bases lining up with TRBD1. CDR3 length equals 17 residues. J lost 3 bases, V lost 1 base, and 10 bases had no gene match. CDR1 is SNHLY and CDR2 is FYNNEI in the germline V gene. The CDR3 spells CASSEEGGRGRTDTQYF. CDR3 DNA sequence: TGTGCCAGCAGTGAAGAAGGCGGCAGGGGGAGAACAGATACGCAGTATTTT.

This clone was observed a few times. The gene calls are TRBV7-2 and TRBJ2-1; 8 positions agree with TRBD1. The CDR3 contains 15 residues. Trimming removed 5 bases from V and 6 bases from J; junction bases left unmatched: 9. Looked up from germline, CDR1 is SGHTA and CDR2 is FQGNSA. The DNA for the CDR3 is TGTGCCAGCAGCGCTCAGGGGGCTGCCCCCAATGAGCAGTTCTTC. Translating gives CASSAQGAAPNEQFF.

J is TRBJ1-1 and V is TRBV24-1; D is perhaps TRBD1 (6 bases). The CDR3 consists of 15 residues. V was clipped by 4 bases and J by 4 bases, with 15 bases between them. Germline-derived CDR1 and CDR2 are KGHDR and SFDVKD. The CDR3: CATSDSRGGITEAFF. CDR3 nucleotides: TGTGCCACCAGTGACTCCCGGGGGGGCATCACTGAAGCTTTCTTT.

The V gene is TRBV12-3 or TRBV12-4, the J gene TRBJ2-3; the D is unclear. This CDR3 comprises 12 residues. The V gene lost 5 bases and the J gene lost 2 bases, with 5 bases spanning the gap. CDR3 DNA sequence: TGTGCCAGCAGTCCTTACACAGATACGCAGTATTTT. Residues: CASSPYTDTQYF.

In DNA, the CDR3 is TGTGCCAGCAGCCGCCGGGACAGGCAGTACTTC. Translation: CASSRRDRQYF. The genes are TRBV16 and TRBJ2-7, with 7 bases that match TRBD1. There are 11 residues in the CDR3. Germline CDR1 is KGHSY and CDR2 is FQNENV. The V segment lost 4 bases and the J segment 9 bases; nucleotides outside the gene matches: 3.

A word on this clone: At one end, the junction sequence differs from germline, possibly due to a read error. The chain uses TRBV7-7 and TRBJ2-7, with a weak D call TRBD1 (5 bases). The CDR3 runs to 15 residues. Looked up from germline, CDR1 is SSHAT and CDR2 is FNYEAQ (reference sequence). The CDR3 sequence is CASSLALGRNYEQYF. The CDR3 DNA reads as TGTGCTAGCAGCTTAGCTCTGGGGCGGAATTACGAGCAGTACTTC.

V usage is TRBV24-1 and J usage is TRBJ2-1; the match to TRBD2 covers 7 bases. Germline V gene sequence: CDR1 KGHDR, CDR2 SFDVKD. V shed 9 bases, J shed 5 bases, and the junction held 6 bases outside the gene matches. This CDR3 comprises 13 residues. CDR3 loop: CATRAGINNEQFF. The CDR3 DNA sequence: TGTGCCACCCGAGCGGGAATAAACAATGAGCAGTTCTTC.